A selection of T cell receptor beta chains follows, all from one sample in a study of shared clonotypes between healthy human individuals. The method was immunoSEQ multiplex PCR; TCRdb's version includes in-frame clones alone and lacks a portion of them. The sample contains around 2,000,000 clones, roughly 91% of which appear only once. Sequenced material: naive CD8+ T cells from PBMCs. The receptors originated from a man younger than 35 in good health. Some clones in this sample may be carry-over from other donors' samples. Both conserved end residues are part of each CDR3. Each record gives: V gene, D gene, J gene, CDR3 protein. A D gene is named only where the DNA matches it firmly.

V gene: TRBV29-1; D gene: NA; J gene: TRBJ1-1; CDR3 protein: CSVGIDRGFEAFF
V gene: TRBV5-6; D gene: NA; J gene: TRBJ2-1; CDR3 protein: CASSLPNNEQFF
V gene: TRBV19; D gene: TRBD2; J gene: TRBJ2-1; CDR3 protein: CASSITWAGVYEQFF
V gene: TRBV2; D gene: TRBD1; J gene: TRBJ2-3; CDR3 protein: CASSDDRDGHTQYF
V gene: TRBV7-8; D gene: NA; J gene: TRBJ2-7; CDR3 protein: CASSFGETYEQYF
V gene: TRBV28; D gene: NA; J gene: TRBJ1-5; CDR3 protein: CASSPNHRVNQPQHF
V gene: TRBV6-5; D gene: TRBD2; J gene: TRBJ2-7; CDR3 protein: CASELGTSSSEQYF
V gene: TRBV7-9; D gene: NA; J gene: TRBJ1-1; CDR3 protein: CASSFAGRGTEAFF
V gene: TRBV19; D gene: NA; J gene: TRBJ1-2; CDR3 protein: CASSIDREAYGYTF
V gene: TRBV29-1; D gene: TRBD1; J gene: TRBJ2-7; CDR3 protein: CSVQPTGGDEQYF
V gene: TRBV28; D gene: NA; J gene: TRBJ2-2; CDR3 protein: CASSSRHTGELFF
V gene: TRBV28; D gene: TRBD1; J gene: TRBJ2-7; CDR3 protein: CAITPGDRGNYEQYF
V gene: TRBV5-1; D gene: TRBD2; J gene: TRBJ2-1; CDR3 protein: CASSLGSVSGRAYNEQFF
V gene: TRBV7-9; D gene: TRBD1; J gene: TRBJ1-3; CDR3 protein: CASSTNRGSSGNTIYF
V gene: TRBV27; D gene: TRBD1; J gene: TRBJ2-7; CDR3 protein: CASSRDRGREQYF
V gene: TRBV11-2; D gene: NA; J gene: TRBJ2-3; CDR3 protein: CASSLDRNTDTQYF
V gene: TRBV7-6; D gene: TRBD2; J gene: TRBJ2-1; CDR3 protein: CASSQTSGRYNEQFF
V gene: TRBV11-2; D gene: TRBD2; J gene: TRBJ2-2; CDR3 protein: CASSPRDYLPGELFF
V gene: TRBV4-2; D gene: TRBD1; J gene: TRBJ2-7; CDR3 protein: CASSQDGTGSGHEQYF
V gene: TRBV2; D gene: NA; J gene: TRBJ2-2; CDR3 protein: CASRLDGELFF
V gene: TRBV29-1; D gene: NA; J gene: TRBJ2-7; CDR3 protein: CSVAGRLGDEQYF
V gene: TRBV6-5; D gene: NA; J gene: TRBJ2-1; CDR3 protein: CASQLADEQFF
V gene: TRBV5-1; D gene: TRBD2; J gene: TRBJ2-1; CDR3 protein: CASSSLARRSYNEQFF
V gene: TRBV5-1; D gene: NA; J gene: TRBJ2-7; CDR3 protein: CASSHTLENTHEQYF
V gene: TRBV6-5; D gene: NA; J gene: TRBJ1-4; CDR3 protein: CASSYEGATNEKLFF
V gene: TRBV7-9; D gene: NA; J gene: TRBJ1-1; CDR3 protein: CASSSQTGNTEAFF
V gene: TRBV9; D gene: TRBD1; J gene: TRBJ2-7; CDR3 protein: CASSDRDRGAYEQYF
V gene: TRBV7-9; D gene: TRBD2; J gene: TRBJ2-3; CDR3 protein: CASSLLAGGPITDTQYF
V gene: TRBV4-3; D gene: NA; J gene: TRBJ2-2; CDR3 protein: CASSQERGPGELFF
V gene: TRBV19; D gene: NA; J gene: TRBJ1-5; CDR3 protein: CASSIRWDQPQHF
V gene: TRBV19; D gene: TRBD1; J gene: TRBJ1-2; CDR3 protein: CASRSGTVYGYTF
V gene: TRBV27; D gene: TRBD2; J gene: TRBJ2-7; CDR3 protein: CASSLSTGLATDEQYF
V gene: TRBV5-1; D gene: NA; J gene: TRBJ2-7; CDR3 protein: CASSWGAGAPEQYF
V gene: TRBV6-1; D gene: NA; J gene: TRBJ2-7; CDR3 protein: CASSARTVRTLFSQQYF
V gene: TRBV27; D gene: TRBD2; J gene: TRBJ2-7; CDR3 protein: CASSIAGVTTPYEQYF
V gene: TRBV13; D gene: NA; J gene: TRBJ2-7; CDR3 protein: CASSPWTSSYEQYF
V gene: TRBV10-3; D gene: TRBD2; J gene: TRBJ2-7; CDR3 protein: CAITTSAPSSYEQYF
V gene: TRBV9; D gene: TRBD2; J gene: TRBJ2-2; CDR3 protein: CASSVGLAGTGELFF
V gene: TRBV5-8; D gene: TRBD1; J gene: TRBJ1-4; CDR3 protein: CASSPGGTVSGKLFF